This T cell receptor beta chain is from a study of blood T cell repertoires in COVID-19. Sequencing used immunoSEQ multiplex PCR; TCRdb keeps in-frame clones, though not all of them. This table holds around 67,000 clones, 70% to 80% found once. This TCR came from a woman in her seventies with acute or convalescent COVID-19. The sequenced sample was peripheral blood.

DNA for the CDR3: TGTGCCAGCAGTTATGAACAGAGGAACACCGGGGAGCTGTTTTTT. Translating it yields CASSYEQRNTGELFF. V gene TRBV6-5 combines with J gene TRBJ2-2; the D is unclear. The CDR3 loop spans 15 amino acids. Germline CDR1 reads MNHEY; CDR2 reads SVGAGI. V lost 3 bases to trimming and J lost 1 base, with 9 bases between them.